The T cell receptor (beta chain) under discussion was sequenced for a study of cytomegalovirus exposure and HLA in healthy donors. Every donor was a healthy person donating bone marrow. On this clone itself: Its antigen remains unknown.

After removal of 5 bases from V and 0 bases from J, the junction contained 2 bases not matched to a gene. The CDR3 is 14 residues long. Germline V gene sequence: CDR1 LNHDA, CDR2 SQIVND (reference sequence). Findings of the study overall: It was shown in a later analysis that HLA-associated TCR beta chains were more clonally expanded than other, equally common chains. A list of 150 or so TCR beta chains associated with cytomegalovirus was given. Donors belonging to an Asian-associated ancestry cluster reportedly showed fewer N-insertions in productive TCRs than the 666-donor mean, according to what a later analysis found.

The PCR employed 60 Vbeta primers together with 13 Jbeta primers. Generated by immunoSEQ multiplex PCR, the TCRdb table keeps only in-frame clones and is missing some. This table holds roughly 120,000 clones, roughly 84% found once. The chain links TRBV19 to TRBJ2-7; TRBD2 matches 9 bases. The TCR originated in a man aged 25-45 years in good health and CMV-seropositive. Sequenced input: PBMCs. The DNA for the CDR3 is TGTGCCAGTAGTGCGGGGGGGAGCTCCTACGAGCAGTACTTC. Protein: CASSAGGSSYEQYF.